This T cell receptor beta chain was observed in a study of T cell responses to AZD1222 COVID-19 vaccine. Study findings and constraints: White British donors predominated, females outnumbered males, and clonal diversity was possibly underestimated.

Remarks on this clone: The antigen remains undetermined.

Germline V gene data show CDR1 as LGHDT and CDR2 as YNNKEL (reference sequence). CDR3 length equals 14 residues. Deletions cut 0 bases from V and 0 bases from J, with 3 bases between. The data were produced by immunoSEQ multiplex PCR, yet TCRdb's version contains in-frame clones alone and is incomplete. The sample shows fewer than 130,000 clones, 85% to 90% of them seen only once. This chain connects TRBV3-1 (or the pseudogene TRBV3-2) to TRBJ1-3; no clear D. The sample consisted of peripheral blood, taken 28 days after the second AZD1222 dose. The receptor was isolated from an adult who received the AZD1222 COVID-19 vaccine. As DNA, the CDR3 is TGTGCCAGCAGCCAAGAGCACTCTGGAAACACCATATATTTT. It encodes CASSQEHSGNTIYF.